This T cell receptor beta chain was captured in a study of cytomegalovirus exposure and HLA in healthy donors. About the study: Most donors, 81% of over 350 genotyped, fell in the Caucasian-associated ancestry cluster. Study-wide points: In vitro testing confirmed three CMV-associated chains as specific for CMV antigens.

The primer mix had 60 Vbeta and 13 Jbeta primers. Authors' methods: Roughly 11 million shared chains were among the roughly 80 million unique TCR beta chains that a later analysis counted. The data were produced by immunoSEQ multiplex PCR, yet TCRdb's version contains in-frame clones alone and is incomplete. V and J calls and clone size are those listed in that table; D and trimming were worked out from the DNA. The sample yields around 150,000 clones, about 76% seen once. Germline-derived CDR1 and CDR2 are SGHTA and FQGNSA. V lost 2 bases and J 5 bases, leaving 6 bases between the germline ends. The CDR3 contains 12 residues. A remark on this clone: What it binds is unknown.

Sequenced sample: PBMCs. The receptor comes from a human donor in good health. J is TRBJ2-5 and V is TRBV7-2; D not resolved. This CDR3 reads CASSLSRETQYF. The DNA of the CDR3 is TGTGCCAGCAGCTTATCGAGGGAGACCCAGTACTTC.